Listed below are T cell receptor beta chains from one sample, sequenced in a study of shared clonotypes between healthy human individuals. This table comes from immunoSEQ multiplex PCR, and its TCRdb copy is limited to in-frame clones, with some not included. The profile shows over a million clones, around 78% of them singletons. The source material was memory CD4+ T cells from PBMCs. These receptor sequences come from a man aged 18 to 29 in good health. Some clones in this sample may be carry-over from other donors' samples. Both conserved end residues are part of each CDR3. D genes are given only for firm matches. Expanded clones are given a class, and other clones once, few, many or no size at all.

d_gene: TRBD2
abundance: NA
v_gene: TRBV5-1
j_gene: TRBJ2-1
CDR3aa: CASSSGRISYNEQFF
CDR3nt: TGCGCCAGCAGCTCCGGGAGGATCTCCTACAATGAGCAGTTCTTC

d_gene: TRBD1
abundance: few
v_gene: TRBV7-9
j_gene: TRBJ1-2
CDR3aa: CASSFAGQGGHTF
CDR3nt: TGTGCCAGCAGCTTCGCCGGACAGGGGGGCCACACCTTC

d_gene: NA
abundance: NA
v_gene: TRBV7-2
j_gene: TRBJ1-4
CDR3aa: CASSRQSNPSGEKLFF
CDR3nt: TGTGCCAGCAGCCGACAGTCAAACCCCTCAGGAGAAAAACTGTTTTTT

d_gene: NA
abundance: NA
v_gene: TRBV27
j_gene: TRBJ1-1
CDR3aa: CASSFRVWSTEAFF
CDR3nt: TGTGCCAGCAGTTTTCGGGTTTGGAGCACTGAAGCTTTCTTT

d_gene: NA
abundance: NA
v_gene: TRBV6-5
j_gene: TRBJ2-5
CDR3aa: CASRRAGSFGTQYF
CDR3nt: TGTGCCTCCCGCCGGGCAGGGAGTTTCGGGACCCAGTACTTC

d_gene: TRBD1
abundance: NA
v_gene: TRBV15
j_gene: TRBJ2-2
CDR3aa: CATSSPQGGQGRTGELFF
CDR3nt: TGTGCCACCAGCTCTCCACAAGGGGGACAGGGACGGACCGGGGAGCTGTTTTTT

d_gene: NA
abundance: NA
v_gene: TRBV9
j_gene: TRBJ1-2
CDR3aa: CASSQTDWGYTF
CDR3nt: TGTGCCAGCAGCCAGACCGATTGGGGCTACACCTTC

d_gene: TRBD2
abundance: NA
v_gene: TRBV9
j_gene: TRBJ2-1
CDR3aa: CASSPLERGGNEQFF
CDR3nt: TGTGCCAGCAGCCCGCTGGAGCGGGGCGGCAATGAGCAGTTCTTC

d_gene: NA
abundance: NA
v_gene: TRBV29-1
j_gene: TRBJ2-1
CDR3aa: CSVGGGISYNEQFF
CDR3nt: TGCAGCGTTGGGGGCGGGATCTCCTACAATGAGCAGTTCTTC

d_gene: TRBD1
abundance: NA
v_gene: TRBV23-1
j_gene: TRBJ2-7
CDR3aa: CASSQRHGQGMCEQYF
CDR3nt: TGCGCCAGCAGTCAGCGACATGGACAGGGTATGTGCGAGCAGTACTTC

d_gene: TRBD1
abundance: NA
v_gene: TRBV2
j_gene: TRBJ1-2
CDR3aa: CASSPGQGYGYTF
CDR3nt: TGTGCCAGCAGCCCGGGACAGGGCTATGGCTACACCTTC

d_gene: TRBD1
abundance: NA
v_gene: TRBV6-6
j_gene: TRBJ2-7
CDR3aa: CASSNLDRDEQYF
CDR3nt: TGTGCCAGCAGTAACCTAGACAGGGACGAGCAGTACTTC

d_gene: NA
abundance: NA
v_gene: TRBV5-4
j_gene: TRBJ1-3
CDR3aa: CASSSGRDSGNTIYF
CDR3nt: TGTGCCAGCAGCTCCGGACGGGACTCTGGAAACACCATATATTTT

d_gene: NA
abundance: NA
v_gene: TRBV6-6
j_gene: TRBJ2-7
CDR3aa: CASTDSDRKGEQYF
CDR3nt: TGTGCCAGCACCGATTCCGACAGGAAGGGCGAGCAGTACTTC

d_gene: TRBD1
abundance: NA
v_gene: TRBV9
j_gene: TRBJ1-3
CDR3aa: CASSVEWTGYSGNTIYF
CDR3nt: TGTGCCAGCAGCGTAGAATGGACAGGATATTCTGGAAACACCATATATTTT

d_gene: NA
abundance: NA
v_gene: TRBV27
j_gene: TRBJ1-2
CDR3aa: CASSFDTYGYTF
CDR3nt: TGTGCCAGCAGTTTTGACACCTATGGCTACACCTTC

d_gene: NA
abundance: NA
v_gene: TRBV28
j_gene: TRBJ2-7
CDR3aa: CASSLSASGGGEQYF
CDR3nt: TGTGCCAGCAGTTTATCGGCTAGCGGAGGGGGGGAGCAGTACTTC

d_gene: NA
abundance: NA
v_gene: TRBV16
j_gene: TRBJ2-6
CDR3aa: CASTPRRVTGANVLTF
CDR3nt: TGTGCCAGCACTCCAAGGAGGGTGACTGGGGCCAACGTCCTGACTTTC

d_gene: NA
abundance: NA
v_gene: TRBV7-3
j_gene: TRBJ2-2
CDR3aa: CASSFSPLNTGELFF
CDR3nt: TGTGCCAGCAGCTTCAGTCCCCTGAACACCGGGGAGCTGTTTTTT

d_gene: NA
abundance: NA
v_gene: TRBV18
j_gene: TRBJ1-1
CDR3aa: CASSPSTGRNTEAFF
CDR3nt: TGTGCCAGCTCACCAAGCACAGGGAGGAACACTGAAGCTTTCTTT

d_gene: NA
abundance: few
v_gene: TRBV15
j_gene: TRBJ2-2
CDR3aa: CATSRVLVAGETGELFF
CDR3nt: TGTGCCACCAGCAGAGTTTTGGTAGCAGGAGAGACCGGGGAGCTGTTTTTT

d_gene: NA
abundance: NA
v_gene: TRBV5-4
j_gene: TRBJ2-7
CDR3aa: CASSSRESFEQYF
CDR3nt: TGTGCCAGCAGCTCACGGGAGTCCTTCGAGCAGTACTTC

d_gene: TRBD1
abundance: NA
v_gene: TRBV11-2
j_gene: TRBJ1-1
CDR3aa: CASSLRQGPNTEAFF
CDR3nt: TGTGCCAGCAGCTTACGACAGGGGCCGAACACTGAAGCTTTCTTT

d_gene: NA
abundance: few
v_gene: TRBV5-1
j_gene: TRBJ1-1
CDR3aa: CASRGLGGTTEAFF
CDR3nt: TGCGCCAGCAGAGGTCTGGGAGGGACCACTGAAGCTTTCTTT

d_gene: TRBD1
abundance: NA
v_gene: TRBV18
j_gene: TRBJ1-1
CDR3aa: CASSLGQGTNTEAFF
CDR3nt: TGTGCCAGCTCGTTGGGACAGGGAACTAACACTGAAGCTTTCTTT

d_gene: NA
abundance: NA
v_gene: TRBV11-2
j_gene: TRBJ2-1
CDR3aa: CASSSPGLNYNEQFF
CDR3nt: TGTGCCAGCAGCTCGCCGGGACTGAATTACAATGAGCAGTTCTTC

d_gene: TRBD2
abundance: NA
v_gene: TRBV5-1
j_gene: TRBJ2-5
CDR3aa: CASRRSGVQETQYF
CDR3nt: TGCGCCAGCAGGCGAAGCGGGGTTCAAGAGACCCAGTACTTC

d_gene: NA
abundance: NA
v_gene: TRBV5-1
j_gene: TRBJ2-1
CDR3aa: CASSLIGYNEQFF
CDR3nt: TGCGCCAGCAGCTTGATCGGTTACAATGAGCAGTTCTTC

d_gene: NA
abundance: once
v_gene: TRBV7-9
j_gene: TRBJ1-3
CDR3aa: CASSLGGNTIYF
CDR3nt: TGTGCCAGCAGCTTAGGGGGAAACACCATATATTTT

d_gene: NA
abundance: once
v_gene: TRBV28
j_gene: TRBJ1-1
CDR3aa: CASSLFGGANTEAFF
CDR3nt: TGTGCCAGCAGTTTATTCGGAGGGGCGAACACTGAAGCTTTCTTT

d_gene: NA
abundance: many
v_gene: TRBV5-1
j_gene: TRBJ2-7
CDR3aa: CASSLAATDGYEQYF
CDR3nt: TGCGCCAGCAGCTTGGCCGCTACCGACGGCTACGAGCAGTACTTC

d_gene: TRBD2
abundance: NA
v_gene: TRBV11-2
j_gene: TRBJ2-1
CDR3aa: CASSSPASGHYNEQFF
CDR3nt: TGTGCCAGCAGCTCTCCCGCTAGCGGTCACTACAATGAGCAGTTCTTC

d_gene: NA
abundance: NA
v_gene: TRBV5-8
j_gene: TRBJ2-1
CDR3aa: CASSRDGEAEQFF
CDR3nt: TGTGCCAGCAGTCGGGACGGGGAGGCTGAGCAGTTCTTC

d_gene: NA
abundance: NA
v_gene: TRBV5-1
j_gene: TRBJ2-2
CDR3aa: CASSAGPTGELFF
CDR3nt: TGCGCCAGCAGCGCCGGCCCCACCGGGGAGCTGTTTTTT

d_gene: NA
abundance: few
v_gene: TRBV28
j_gene: TRBJ2-7
CDR3aa: CATGTDSYEQYF
CDR3nt: TGTGCCACCGGGACGGACTCCTACGAGCAGTACTTC

d_gene: NA
abundance: NA
v_gene: TRBV20-1
j_gene: TRBJ2-5
CDR3aa: CSAEGVETQYF
CDR3nt: TGCAGTGCCGAGGGTGTGGAGACCCAGTACTTC

d_gene: TRBD1
abundance: NA
v_gene: TRBV20-1
j_gene: TRBJ2-3
CDR3aa: CSTEQGAAQYF
CDR3nt: TGCAGTACGGAACAGGGGGCTGCGCAGTATTTT

d_gene: TRBD1
abundance: NA
v_gene: TRBV2
j_gene: TRBJ1-1
CDR3aa: CASTPGQGNTEAFF
CDR3nt: TGTGCCAGCACCCCAGGACAGGGGAACACTGAAGCTTTCTTT

d_gene: NA
abundance: few
v_gene: TRBV29-1
j_gene: TRBJ1-1
CDR3aa: CSVEKGSMNTEAFF
CDR3nt: TGCAGCGTTGAAAAGGGGAGCATGAACACTGAAGCTTTCTTT

d_gene: TRBD2
abundance: few
v_gene: TRBV4-2
j_gene: TRBJ2-3
CDR3aa: CASSQSGAGGTDTQYF
CDR3nt: TGTGCCAGCAGCCAGAGTGGAGCGGGAGGCACAGATACGCAGTATTTT

d_gene: TRBD1
abundance: few
v_gene: TRBV30
j_gene: TRBJ1-4
CDR3aa: CAWTPNGDRGRGKLFF
CDR3nt: TGTGCCTGGACCCCCAATGGGGACAGGGGGCGCGGAAAACTGTTTTTT

d_gene: TRBD2
abundance: NA
v_gene: TRBV7-9
j_gene: TRBJ2-1
CDR3aa: CASSLSVGTTYNEQFF
CDR3nt: TGTGCCAGCAGCTTATCGGTCGGGACTACCTACAATGAGCAGTTCTTC

d_gene: NA
abundance: few
v_gene: TRBV6-4
j_gene: TRBJ2-2
CDR3aa: CASISLSGELFF
CDR3nt: TGTGCCAGCATTTCTTTATCCGGGGAGCTGTTTTTT

d_gene: NA
abundance: NA
v_gene: TRBV28
j_gene: TRBJ2-7
CDR3aa: CASRRSGTSFYEQYF
CDR3nt: TGTGCCAGCAGACGATCCGGGACAAGCTTTTACGAGCAGTACTTC

d_gene: NA
abundance: NA
v_gene: TRBV18
j_gene: TRBJ2-7
CDR3aa: CASSPSTGRLYEQYF
CDR3nt: TGTGCCAGCTCACCCTCGACCGGGAGATTGTACGAGCAGTACTTC

d_gene: NA
abundance: NA
v_gene: TRBV7-2
j_gene: TRBJ2-1
CDR3aa: CASSLRDFNEQFF
CDR3nt: TGTGCCAGCAGCCTACGGGACTTCAATGAGCAGTTCTTC

d_gene: TRBD1
abundance: few
v_gene: TRBV29-1
j_gene: TRBJ2-3
CDR3aa: CSGKGQFTDTQYF
CDR3nt: TGCAGCGGGAAGGGACAGTTCACAGATACGCAGTATTTT

d_gene: NA
abundance: once
v_gene: TRBV21-1
j_gene: TRBJ2-1
CDR3aa: CASSKGAQGRNEQFF
CDR3nt: TGTGCCAGCAGCAAAGGAGCACAGGGGAGGAATGAGCAGTTCTTC

d_gene: NA
abundance: few
v_gene: TRBV30
j_gene: TRBJ1-1
CDR3aa: CAWSVKNTEAFF
CDR3nt: TGTGCCTGGAGTGTGAAGAACACTGAAGCTTTCTTT

d_gene: TRBD1
abundance: NA
v_gene: TRBV5-1
j_gene: TRBJ1-4
CDR3aa: CASSPDGTGREKLFF
CDR3nt: TGCGCCAGCAGCCCGGACGGGACAGGGCGTGAAAAACTGTTTTTT

d_gene: TRBD2
abundance: NA
v_gene: TRBV11-3
j_gene: TRBJ2-3
CDR3aa: CASSLDSGRGADTQYF
CDR3nt: TGTGCCAGCAGCTTAGATAGCGGGAGAGGGGCAGATACGCAGTATTTT

d_gene: NA
abundance: NA
v_gene: TRBV6-5
j_gene: TRBJ2-3
CDR3aa: CASSYSSLPTDTQYF
CDR3nt: TGTGCCAGCAGTTACTCGTCCCTCCCCACAGATACGCAGTATTTT

d_gene: TRBD2
abundance: NA
v_gene: TRBV5-1
j_gene: TRBJ2-1
CDR3aa: CASSVGTSGRAVDEQFF
CDR3nt: TGCGCCAGCAGCGTGGGGACTAGCGGGAGGGCCGTGGATGAGCAGTTCTTC

d_gene: NA
abundance: NA
v_gene: TRBV4-2
j_gene: TRBJ2-3
CDR3aa: CASSQDGRVSTDTQYF
CDR3nt: TGTGCCAGCAGCCAAGATGGCAGGGTTAGCACAGATACGCAGTATTTT

d_gene: NA
abundance: NA
v_gene: TRBV11-2
j_gene: TRBJ1-2
CDR3aa: CASSLRQSEGYTF
CDR3nt: TGTGCCAGCAGCCTGAGACAGTCGGAAGGCTACACCTTC

d_gene: NA
abundance: NA
v_gene: TRBV6-1
j_gene: TRBJ1-4
CDR3aa: CASSTNRPDEKLFF
CDR3nt: TGTGCCAGCAGTACGAACAGGCCTGACGAAAAACTGTTTTTT

d_gene: TRBD2
abundance: once
v_gene: TRBV28
j_gene: TRBJ2-1
CDR3aa: CAWEGNNEQFF
CDR3nt: TGTGCCTGGGAGGGTAACAATGAGCAGTTCTTC

d_gene: NA
abundance: few
v_gene: TRBV11-2
j_gene: TRBJ2-1
CDR3aa: CASSLVRDEQFF
CDR3nt: TGTGCCAGCAGCTTGGTCCGGGATGAGCAGTTCTTC

d_gene: NA
abundance: NA
v_gene: TRBV23-1
j_gene: TRBJ1-5
CDR3aa: CASSQFKGRGQPQHF
CDR3nt: TGCGCCAGCAGTCAATTTAAGGGGCGAGGTCAGCCCCAGCATTTT

d_gene: NA
abundance: NA
v_gene: TRBV14
j_gene: TRBJ2-3
CDR3aa: CASSQDSGTRTDTQYF
CDR3nt: TGTGCCAGCAGCCAAGATTCCGGGACCAGGACAGATACGCAGTATTTT